Below, 23 T cell receptor beta chains from the same sample are listed, as sequenced in a study of identical twins. A single record per CDR3 protein comes from TCRdb applying MiXCR to the 5' RACE reads. The sample yields approximately 630,000 distinct CDR3 sequences, just over 7% seen once. These data were likewise used in another study, on yellow fever vaccine responses in identical twins.

Input material: PBMCs. The receptors originated from a woman aged 18-29 years in good health.

The table lists this clonotype with a few counts. A read error may produce the germline difference seen at one junction end. This chain links TRBV6-1 with TRBJ2-5; tentative D call: TRBD2 (7 bases). The CDR3 is 12 amino acids. Looked up from germline, CDR1 is MNHNS and CDR2 is SASEGT. DNA for the CDR3: TGTGCCAGCAGTGAAGCGGGGGCGGGAGCTAGTTTC. It specifies CASSEAGAGASF.

This clonotype occurred a few times. V gene TRBV2 combines with J gene TRBJ2-1; perhaps TRBD2 as D (5 bases). Germline values: CDR1 SNHLY, CDR2 FYNNEI. V shed 6 bases and J shed 3 bases, with 9 bases lying between them. This CDR3 contains 13 residues. The CDR3 protein is CASRNRDYNEQFF. The CDR3 region has the DNA TGTGCCAGCAGAAACCGGGACTACAATGAGCAGTTCTTC. Full variable domain (outside the CDR3, taken from reference TRBV2 and TRBJ2-1): EPEVTQTPSHQVTQMGQEVILRCVPISNHLYFYWYRQILGQKVEFLVSFYNNEISEKSEIFDDQFSVERPDGSNFTLKIRSTKLEDSAMYFCASRNRDYNEQFFGPGTRLTVL.

This chain joins TRBV6-2 or TRBV6-3 and TRBJ2-4; TRBD2 might be the D (6 bases). Trimming removed 8 bases at V and 9 bases at J, with 17 bases between. Germline V lookup: CDR1 MNHEY, CDR2 SVGEGT. The CDR3 has 13 amino acids. The CDR3 region is CASAGGRMGIQYF. The CDR3 nucleotides read TGTGCCAGCGCTGGAGGGAGGATGGGCATTCAGTACTTC.

This clonotype was observed a few times. This sequence joins TRBV7-8 and TRBJ1-5; TRBD1 is a possible D gene (5 bases). Germline values: CDR1 SGHVS, CDR2 FQNEAQ. The germline V and J ends were trimmed by 1 base and 3 bases, with 19 bases remaining between them. The CDR3 is made up of 18 amino acids. Here the CDR3 reads CASSLGWLGDLPNQPQHF. The CDR3 coding sequence is TGTGCCAGCAGCTTAGGTTGGTTGGGGGACCTCCCCAATCAGCCCCAGCATTTT.

V and J are TRBV19 and TRBJ2-5, with D uncertain. The V and J ends lost 4 bases and 3 bases respectively, with 12 bases between them. This CDR3 is built from 14 residues. Germline values: CDR1 LNHDA, CDR2 SQIVND (reference sequence). The CDR3 DNA reads as TGTGCCAGTAGTACCCAAGGGTTCGAAGAGACCCAGTACTTC. It codes for CASSTQGFEETQYF.

This clonotype appeared a few times. The gene calls are TRBV24-1 and TRBJ2-2, with D tentatively TRBD1 (5 bases). CDR3 length: 15 amino acids. V gave up 6 bases and J gave up 3 bases, with 13 bases separating them. Germline V gene data show CDR1 as KGHDR and CDR2 as SFDVKD. The DNA for the CDR3 is TGTGCCACCAGTCCCGATCAGGGATACACCGGGGAGCTGTTTTTT. As protein: CATSPDQGYTGELFF.

The gene calls are TRBV6-2 or TRBV6-3 and TRBJ1-2; D is undetermined. The CDR3 extends over 13 amino acids. The V gene lost 5 bases and the J gene lost 12 bases, with 19 bases spanning the gap. The germline V gene has CDR1 MNHEY and CDR2 SVGEGT. The CDR3 is CASSSLPGIRDTF. Here the CDR3 DNA reads TGTGCCAGCAGTAGTCTTCCCGGTATTCGGGACACCTTC.

This clonotype was recorded a few times. The rearrangement uses TRBV29-1 and TRBJ2-3, with TRBD2 matching 11 bases. Germline assignment: CDR1 SQVTM and CDR2 ANQGSEA. The J segment lost 6 bases and the V segment lost 8 bases, leaving 10 bases of the junction unmatched. The CDR3 has 14 residues. Written as DNA, the CDR3 is TGCAGCTCCACTAGCGGGAGACTTGCCGATACGCAGTATTTT. Its translation is CSSTSGRLADTQYF.

The chain has TRBV29-1 and TRBJ1-3; 7 bases align to TRBD1. Unmatched junction bases numbered 5, after V lost 6 bases and J lost 0 bases. This CDR3 has 14 amino acids. Germline lookup yields CDR1 SQVTM and CDR2 ANQGSEA. CDR3 in amino acids: CSVKGTDSGNTIYF. CDR3 in DNA: TGCAGCGTGAAAGGGACAGACTCTGGAAACACCATATATTTT.

This clonotype was found many times. The gene calls are TRBV29-1 and TRBJ2-1; D could derive from TRBD1 or TRBD2 (5 bases each). The germline CDR1 and CDR2 sequences are SQVTM and ANQGSEA. V was pared by 4 bases and J by 0 bases, with 10 bases between. The CDR3 is 14 residues long. CDR3 sequence (DNA): TGCAGCGTTGTGGGACGCAGCTCCTACAATGAGCAGTTCTTC. Protein sequence: CSVVGRSSYNEQFF.

The chain is built from TRBV20-1 and TRBJ1-2; 9 bases match TRBD1. The CDR3 covers 14 residues. Germline assignment: CDR1 DFQATT and CDR2 SNEGSKA (reference sequence). V gave up 8 bases and J gave up 5 bases; unmatched junction bases: 12. CDR3 sequence: CSFRDREGRYGYTF. CDR3 DNA: TGCAGTTTCCGGGACAGGGAAGGGCGTTATGGCTACACCTTC.

This clonotype was detected many times. The rearrangement joins TRBV6-5 to TRBJ1-1; 10 nucleotides align to TRBD1. The V gene end was trimmed by 0 bases and the J gene end by 5 bases; junction bases not matched to a gene: 3. CDR3 length equals 15 residues. Germline V lookup: CDR1 MNHEY, CDR2 SVGAGI. CDR3: CASSYSGTGATEAFF. CDR3 nucleotide sequence: TGTGCCAGCAGTTACTCAGGGACAGGGGCAACTGAAGCTTTCTTT.

This clonotype was picked up a small number of times. V is TRBV7-9 and J is TRBJ2-4; 10 positions agree with TRBD1. From germline, CDR1 is SEHNR and CDR2 FQNEAQ (reference sequence). There are 13 residues in the CDR3. V shed 3 bases, J shed 8 bases, and the junction held 1 base outside the gene matches. The CDR3 sequence is CASSFGTGDIQYF. The CDR3, as DNA: TGTGCCAGCAGCTTCGGGACAGGGGACATTCAGTACTTC.

There are a few counts of this clonotype. J is TRBJ2-3 and V is TRBV5-1, with a tentative D call TRBD2 (6 bases). This CDR3 spans 14 amino acids. CDR1 is SGHRS, CDR2 YFSETQ, per germline. Trimming took 4 bases from V and 2 from J, leaving 11 bases between them. For the CDR3, the DNA is TGCGCCAGCAGCCCGGGACTCAACACAGATACGCAGTATTTT. Amino acid sequence: CASSPGLNTDTQYF.

This clonotype was counted ten times or more. The chain has TRBV4-1 and TRBJ1-1; 11 bases line up with TRBD1. The CDR3 runs to 15 residues. Germline V CDR1 and CDR2: MGHRA, YSYEKL. The V gene end was trimmed by 2 bases and the J gene end by 6 bases; junction bases not matched to a gene: 5. Written as DNA, the CDR3 is TGCGCCAGCAGCCAACCGGGACAGGGGGTCGCTGAAGCTTTCTTT. Its protein product is CASSQPGQGVAEAFF.

This clonotype appeared a few times. CDR3 sequence: CASSFGGGADSNQPQHF. The DNA for the CDR3 is TGTGCCAGCAGCTTTGGGGGGGGCGCGGACAGCAATCAGCCCCAGCATTTT. The V gene is TRBV5-5, the J gene TRBJ1-5; D might be TRBD1 (6 bases). Looked up from germline, CDR1 is SGHKS and CDR2 is YYEKEE (reference sequence). This CDR3 spans 17 amino acids. Trimming stripped 2 bases from V and 1 base from J, with 16 bases between.

A few counts support this clonotype. The CDR3 coding sequence is TGTGCCAGCAGCCAAGTGTTTGACACCATATATTTT. Translating gives CASSQVFDTIYF. The chain couples TRBV3-1 to TRBJ1-3; D not resolved. Germline V gene sequence: CDR1 LGHDT, CDR2 YNNKEL (reference sequence). There are 12 residues in the CDR3. Trimming shortened V by 1 base and J by 8 bases, and 6 bases separated the two germline ends.

This clonotype was seen a handful of times. The V call is TRBV27, the J call TRBJ1-4; D remains ambiguous. The germline V gene encodes CDR1 MNHEY and CDR2 SMNVEV (reference sequence). V lost 1 base and J lost 6, with 9 bases in between. This CDR3 has 14 amino acids. CDR3 residues: CASSLYAFHEKLFF. For the CDR3, the DNA is TGTGCCAGCAGTTTATATGCTTTTCATGAAAAACTGTTTTTT.

This clonotype has only a few counts. This chain joins TRBV6-5 and TRBJ2-5; possibly TRBD2 for D (5 bases). The V and J ends lost 5 bases and 7 bases respectively, with 11 bases between them. Germline CDR1 reads MNHEY; CDR2 reads SVGAGI. This CDR3 region has 12 residues. The CDR3 DNA reads TGTGCCAGCAGTGTAGGCAGCGGGACCCAGTACTTC. It yields the protein CASSVGSGTQYF.

Only a few counts were recorded for this clonotype. The chain carries TRBV5-1 and TRBJ2-1, with TRBD2 matching 13 bases. V was clipped by 5 bases and J by 6 bases; unmatched bases: 5. Germline V lookup: CDR1 SGHRS, CDR2 YFSETQ. The CDR3 loop spans 15 amino acids. CDR3 bases: TGCGCCAGCAGTCCGACTAGCGGGGGGATCAATGAGCAGTTCTTC. The encoded protein is CASSPTSGGINEQFF.

This clonotype was picked up many times. This rearrangement joins TRBV28 to TRBJ1-5; 8 bases align to TRBD1. Germline assignment: CDR1 MDHEN and CDR2 SYDVKM. There are 16 residues in the CDR3. J was trimmed by 1 base and V by 5 bases; bases with no gene match: 7. CDR3 bases: TGTGCCAGCAGTATGGGACAGGTAATCAGCAATCAGCCCCAGCATTTT. This encodes CASSMGQVISNQPQHF.

This clonotype was counted at least ten times. This rearrangement joins TRBV5-1 to TRBJ2-5; 13 nucleotides match TRBD2. Looked up from germline, CDR1 is SGHRS and CDR2 is YFSETQ. V lost 3 bases, J lost 1 base, and 9 bases stayed unmatched. This CDR3 has 18 amino acids. The CDR3 DNA is TGCGCCAGCAGCTGGGGGACTAGCGGGACCCTTTTCCAAGAGACCCAGTACTTC. Protein: CASSWGTSGTLFQETQYF. Full variable domain (outside the CDR3, taken from reference TRBV5-1 and TRBJ2-5): KAGVTQTPRYLIKTRGQQVTLSCSPISGHRSVSWYQQTPGQGLQFLFEYFSETQRNKGNFPGRFSGRQFSNSRSEMNVSTLELGDSALYLCASSWGTSGTLFQETQYFGPGTRLLVL.

This clonotype was counted at least ten times. The CDR3 nucleotides read TGCAGCGTCGGGAGAGAGAACACTGAAGCTTTCTTT. Its protein is CSVGRENTEAFF. The V gene is TRBV29-1, the J gene TRBJ1-1; D uncertain. Germline V gives CDR1 SQVTM, CDR2 ANQGSEA. This CDR3 spans 12 amino acids. Trimming pared 6 bases from V and 1 base from J, leaving 9 bases between.